This entry concerns a single T cell receptor (beta chain). Its antigen is unidentified. This specimen comes from a study of shared clonotypes between healthy human individuals. In the original analysis: There were no quality scores in the junction-only immunoSEQ sequences, so filtering differed. Sequencing used immunoSEQ multiplex PCR; TCRdb keeps in-frame clones, though not all of them. That table gives V, J and clone size, and the DNA gave D and trimming. The table includes some 680,000 clones, 73% detected once. Trimming shortened V by 7 bases and J by 1 base, and 21 bases separated the two germline ends. The length of the CDR3 is 17 residues. Germline loops: CDR1 SGHDT, CDR2 YYEEEE. Broader study findings: Limitation of the genetic and exposure-history diversity represented came from the few donors. Exclusively blood specimens were collected; tissue repertoires likely differ.

The chain employs TRBV5-6 and TRBJ1-3, with TRBD1 as a possible D gene (6 bases). The sequence was obtained from a woman aged 25 to 39 in good health. Sequencing input: memory CD4+ T cells sorted from blood. Subset: CD45RA-negative fraction. CDR3 residues: CASALWGQGSSGNTIYF. In DNA form, the CDR3 reads TGTGCCAGCGCCCTTTGGGGGCAGGGATCTTCTGGAAACACCATATATTTT.